This T cell receptor (beta chain) was profiled in a study of blood T cell repertoires in COVID-19. Study-wide background: Samples taken during acute and convalescent COVID-19 were collected in the United States, Italy and Spain. Sample material is recorded as cDNA or gDNA derived from T cells, B-cell-depleted T cells, or PBMCs.

Methods used by the authors: Estimation of nucleated cell counts relied on the amplification of reference gene primers. Here immunoSEQ multiplex PCR was the method, and the copy in TCRdb shows in-frame clones only, minus some. That table supplies the V and J calls and clone size; D and trimming were determined from the DNA. The sample gives some 130,000 clones, 75% to 90% of which show up once; under 2.5% is in the top ten. Trimming took 3 bases from V and 3 from J; bases not matched to a gene: 6. CDR3 size: 15 residues. CDR1 SGHDN and CDR2 FVKESK come from the germline V gene. The sample was peripheral blood. The J gene is TRBJ2-5, the V gene TRBV14, with 8 bases aligning to TRBD1. The sequence was collected from a man aged 65 to 79 with acute or convalescent COVID-19. Here the CDR3 reads CASSHQTGVEETQYF. In DNA, the CDR3 is TGTGCCAGCAGCCACCAGACAGGGGTGGAAGAGACCCAGTACTTC.